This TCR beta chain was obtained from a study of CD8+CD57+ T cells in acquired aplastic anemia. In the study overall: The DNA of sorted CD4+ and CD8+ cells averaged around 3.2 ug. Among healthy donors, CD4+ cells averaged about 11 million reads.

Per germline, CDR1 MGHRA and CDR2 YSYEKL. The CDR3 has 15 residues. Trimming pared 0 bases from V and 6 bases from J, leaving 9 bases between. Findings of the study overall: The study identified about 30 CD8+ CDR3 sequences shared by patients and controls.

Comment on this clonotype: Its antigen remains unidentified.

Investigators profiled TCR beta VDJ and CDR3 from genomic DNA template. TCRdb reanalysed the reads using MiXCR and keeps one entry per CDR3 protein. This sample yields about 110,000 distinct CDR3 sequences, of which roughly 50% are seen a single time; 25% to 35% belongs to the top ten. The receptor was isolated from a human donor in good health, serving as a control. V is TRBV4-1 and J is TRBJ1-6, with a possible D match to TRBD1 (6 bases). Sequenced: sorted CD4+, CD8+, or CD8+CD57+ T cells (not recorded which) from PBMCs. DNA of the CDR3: TGCGCCAGCAGCCAAGAATGGGGGCGTAATTCACCCCTCCACTTT. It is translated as CASSQEWGRNSPLHF.